Shown below are 12 T cell receptor beta chains from a single sample sequenced in a study of shared clonotypes between healthy human individuals. Naivety among CD8 cells was defined by CD45RO negativity and positive CCR7 selection, thereby excluding terminally differentiated effector memory CD45RA+ cells. The protocol was immunoSEQ multiplex PCR, while the TCRdb copy is restricted to in-frame clones and leaves out a portion. The sample consists of roughly 850,000 clones, roughly 96% of them appearing once. Specimen: naive CD8+ T cells sorted from blood. The source of these receptors is a man between 25 and 39 years old in good health.

The chain has TRBV5-1 and TRBJ2-3; D is uncertain. Trimming took 4 bases from V and 2 from J, leaving 23 bases between them. Germline values: CDR1 SGHRS, CDR2 YFSETQ. The CDR3 has 18 amino acids. The CDR3 reads CASSITPLMGRSTDTQYF. The CDR3 coding sequence is TGCGCCAGCAGCATTACCCCGTTAATGGGCAGGTCCACAGATACGCAGTATTTT.

V gene TRBV28 combines with J gene TRBJ2-3; 8 positions agree with TRBD1. CDR1 is MDHEN and CDR2 is SYDVKM in the germline V gene. J was trimmed by 6 bases and V by 5 bases; bases with no gene match: 4. The CDR3 contains 13 residues. CDR3: CASSLTGVDTQYF. The CDR3 nucleotides are TGTGCCAGCAGTCTGACAGGGGTCGATACGCAGTATTTT.

The V call is TRBV18, the J call TRBJ2-1, with D possibly being TRBD1 or TRBD2 (5 bases each). Trimming took off 3 bases at V and 9 bases at J, with 21 bases between the two ends. Germline lookup yields CDR1 KGHSH and CDR2 LQKENI. There are 16 residues in the CDR3. Written as DNA, the CDR3 is TGTGCCAGCTCACCGCCCAGCGGCACGGACAACCTTGAGCAGTTCTTC. This sequence encodes CASSPPSGTDNLEQFF.

The chain joins TRBV7-8 to TRBJ2-7, with D unclear. Germline values: CDR1 SGHVS, CDR2 FQNEAQ. This CDR3 comprises 15 residues. V lost 2 bases and J 3 bases, leaving 14 bases between the germline ends. Here the CDR3 DNA reads TGTGCCAGCAGCTTATACGTGGGCGCAGACTACGAGCAGTACTTC. Its protein product is CASSLYVGADYEQYF.

This chain uses TRBV13 with TRBJ2-7; possible D gene TRBD1, 5 bases. CDR1 is PRHDT, CDR2 FYEKMQ, per germline (reference sequence). Trimming took 5 bases from V and 0 from J, leaving 20 bases between them. The CDR3 loop spans 17 amino acids. This CDR3 reads CASSPPPDSHNSYEQYF. The CDR3 DNA reads as TGTGCCAGCAGCCCCCCTCCTGACAGCCATAACTCCTACGAGCAGTACTTC.

This chain connects TRBV11-2 to TRBJ2-6; D possibly matches TRBD1 or TRBD2 (6 bases each). The CDR3 has 15 amino acids. V lost 10 bases and J 1 base, leaving 14 bases between the germline ends. Looked up from germline, CDR1 is SGHAT and CDR2 is FQNNGV. CDR3 nucleotide sequence: TGTGCCACCGGGGGCAGGGTTTCTGGGGCCAACGTCCTGACTTTC. It codes for CATGGRVSGANVLTF.

Turning to this clone: Distinct nucleotide sequences in the sample also encode this CDR3. The chain couples TRBV7-9 to TRBJ1-5; D gene unclear. Germline loops: CDR1 SEHNR, CDR2 FQNEAQ (reference sequence). The V end lost 3 bases, the J end lost 5 bases, and 5 bases lay between the germline ends. The CDR3 sequence is 12 residues long. Here the CDR3 reads CASSFGDQPQHF. The DNA for the CDR3 is TGTGCCAGCAGCTTCGGCGATCAGCCCCAGCATTTT.

The chain uses TRBV9 and TRBJ2-1, with 8 bases matching TRBD2. The length of the CDR3 is 19 residues. J gave up 4 bases and V 0 bases, and 15 bases lay outside the gene matches. Germline V lookup: CDR1 SGDLS, CDR2 YYNGEE. As DNA, the CDR3 is TGTGCCAGCAGCGTAGGTATGAGGAGCGGGAGAGGGTTTTACAATGAGCAGTTCTTC. It specifies CASSVGMRSGRGFYNEQFF.

CDR3 region: CASSEYKRTGPGNTIYF. Here the CDR3 DNA reads TGTGCCAGCAGTGAATATAAGAGGACAGGCCCTGGAAACACCATATATTTT. J is TRBJ1-3 and V is TRBV25-1, with 7 bases matching TRBD1. CDR1 is MGHDK, CDR2 SYGVNS, per germline. With 0 bases clipped from V and 2 bases from J, the junction kept 7 bases outside the gene matches. The CDR3 loop spans 17 amino acids.

This sequence joins TRBV7-9 and TRBJ2-1; D may be TRBD1 or TRBD2 (5 bases each). V gave up 5 bases and J gave up 10 bases, with 27 bases separating them. Germline V gene lookup returns CDR1 SEHNR and CDR2 FQNEAQ (reference sequence). CDR3 size: 17 residues. DNA of the CDR3: TGTGCCAGCAGCCTCGACTACGGGATTAAAGGACATGGCGAGCAGTTCTTC. This codes for CASSLDYGIKGHGEQFF. Together with reference TRBV7-9 and TRBJ2-1, the CDR3 gives the full variable domain: DTGVSQNPRHKITKRGQNVTFRCDPISEHNRLYWYRQTLGQGPEFLTYFQNEAQLEKSRLLSDRFSAERPKGSFSTLEIQRTEQGDSAMYLCASSLDYGIKGHGEQFFGPGTRLTVL.

This chain links TRBV5-1 with TRBJ2-5, with no clear D. V was pared by 0 bases and J by 2 bases, with 17 bases between. CDR3 length: 17 amino acids. Germline values: CDR1 SGHRS, CDR2 YFSETQ. This chain's CDR3 is CASSLGLSFKGQETQYF. The CDR3 DNA sequence: TGCGCCAGCAGCTTGGGCTTAAGTTTTAAGGGACAAGAGACCCAGTACTTC.

The rearrangement links TRBV4-1 to TRBJ1-5, with TRBD1 as a possible D gene (5 bases). Germline assignment: CDR1 MGHRA and CDR2 YSYEKL. The V end lost 5 bases, the J end lost 4 bases, and 15 bases lay between the germline ends. The CDR3 length is 15 residues. CDR3 amino acids: CASSKSGKGNQPQHF. Written as DNA, the CDR3 is TGCGCCAGCAGCAAAAGCGGAAAGGGGAATCAGCCCCAGCATTTT.